This T cell receptor beta chain was profiled in a study of CD8+ T cells in alopecia areata. Extracted RNA was reverse transcribed into cDNA, the sequencing template. Clones were read by immunoSEQ multiplex PCR, and TCRdb kept only the in-frame ones, dropping some. Sampling found over 15,000 clones, none seen once. After pooling, cutaneous lymph node cells were sorted with CD4, CD8alpha, NKG2D, NKG2ACE and other markers. About this clone: Its specificity is not known. Germline and genes here are mouse.

Points from the study as a whole: Scalp sequencing captures resident alphabeta T cells of normal skin too. Clonality in lesional scalp, especially alopecia totalis/universalis, exceeded that of normal scalp.

Sequenced input: CD8+ T cells sorted from a lymph node. This TCR derives from a C3H/HeJ mouse with alopecia areata. MHC haplotype here: H2-k.

The CDR3 reads CTCSADMGIYAEQFF. The sequenced part of the CDR3 DNA is TGCACCTGCAGTGCAGATATGGGGATCTATGCT. The chain couples TRBV1 to TRBJ2-1; TRBD2 might be the D (5 bases). With the read ending 4 residues before the CDR3 end, the germline J gene is used to fill in that end. CDR1 is NSQYPW and CDR2 is LRSPGD in the germline V gene (reference sequence). The CDR3 totals 15 residues. V was pared by 0 bases and J by 3 bases, with 9 bases between. The whole variable domain, remainder taken from reference TRBV1 and TRBJ2-1, is VTLLEQNPRWRLVPRGQAVNLRCILKNSQYPWMSWYQQDLQKQLQWLFTLRSPGDKEVKSLPGADYLATRVTDTELRLQVANMSQGRTLYCTCSADMGIYAEQFFGPGTRLTVL.